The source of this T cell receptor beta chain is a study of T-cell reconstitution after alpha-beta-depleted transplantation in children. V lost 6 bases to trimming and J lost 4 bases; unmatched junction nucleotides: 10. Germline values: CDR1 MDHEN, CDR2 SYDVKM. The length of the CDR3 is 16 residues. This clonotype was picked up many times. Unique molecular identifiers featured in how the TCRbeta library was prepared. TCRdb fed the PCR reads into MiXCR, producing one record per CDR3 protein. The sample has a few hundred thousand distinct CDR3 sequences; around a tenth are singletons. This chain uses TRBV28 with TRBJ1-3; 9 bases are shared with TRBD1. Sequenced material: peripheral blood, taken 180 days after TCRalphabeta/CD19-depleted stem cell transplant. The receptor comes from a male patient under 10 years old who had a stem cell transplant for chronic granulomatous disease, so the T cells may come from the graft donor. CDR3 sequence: CASRGYRGQEGNTIYF. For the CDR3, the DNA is TGTGCCAGCAGGGGCTACAGGGGGCAAGAAGGAAACACCATATATTTT.